What follows are 30 T cell receptor beta chains derived from one specimen sequenced in a study of shared clonotypes between healthy human individuals. Some clones are missing from TCRdb's copy, which holds only in-frame ones; the method was immunoSEQ multiplex PCR. The top ten hold over 1% of the sample, which has about 1.5 million clones, roughly 96% seen once. Sequencing used naive CD4+ T cells sorted from blood. Subset noted: CD45RA+ positively selected. These receptors were collected from a man younger than 40 in good health.

The chain uses TRBV27 and TRBJ2-7; D uncertain. Germline values: CDR1 MNHEY, CDR2 SMNVEV (reference sequence). There are 13 residues in the CDR3. V shed 5 bases and J shed 0 bases, with 8 bases lying between them. The CDR3: CASSPRTSYEQYF. The CDR3 nucleotides read TGTGCCAGCAGTCCCCGCACCTCCTACGAGCAGTACTTC.

V usage is TRBV2 and J usage is TRBJ1-1; D might be TRBD1 (5 bases). Germline CDR1 reads SNHLY; CDR2 reads FYNNEI. CDR3 size: 16 residues. V was shortened by 3 bases and J by 1 base, with 15 bases between the two germline ends. In DNA form, the CDR3 reads TGTGCCAGCAGTGAGATTGCCAGGGTAGGGAACACTGAAGCTTTCTTT. Translation gives CASSEIARVGNTEAFF. Variable domain in full (rest from reference TRBV2 and TRBJ1-1): EPEVTQTPSHQVTQMGQEVILRCVPISNHLYFYWYRQILGQKVEFLVSFYNNEISEKSEIFDDQFSVERPDGSNFTLKIRSTKLEDSAMYFCASSEIARVGNTEAFFGQGTRLTVV.

This chain connects TRBV9 to TRBJ2-7, with D perhaps matching TRBD2 (6 bases). This CDR3 is 14 amino acids long. The germline V gene encodes CDR1 SGDLS and CDR2 YYNGEE. Trimming took off 5 bases at V and 3 bases at J, with 15 bases between the two ends. CDR3 residues: CASSSVGAGYEQYF. Here the CDR3 DNA reads TGTGCCAGCAGTAGCGTGGGAGCGGGCTACGAGCAGTACTTC.

This chain connects TRBV19 to TRBJ1-4; 7 bases are a match to TRBD1. CDR3 size: 16 residues. Germline values: CDR1 LNHDA, CDR2 SQIVND (reference sequence). J lost 4 bases, V lost 3 bases, and 8 bases had no gene match. CDR3 region: CASSITSGQINEKLFF. Written as DNA, the CDR3 is TGTGCCAGTAGTATCACCTCGGGACAGATTAATGAAAAACTGTTTTTT.

The chain joins TRBV9 to TRBJ1-2; 8 bases agree with TRBD1. This CDR3 contains 15 residues. Trimming removed 0 bases from V and 8 bases from J; junction bases left unmatched: 9. Germline loops: CDR1 SGDLS, CDR2 YYNGEE. The CDR3 DNA is TGTGCCAGCAGCGTAGTCGGAGACAGGGGAAAGGGCTACACCTTC. Translating it yields CASSVVGDRGKGYTF.

The chain carries TRBV6-5 and TRBJ1-2; D unclear. V gave up 6 bases and J gave up 8 bases, with 10 bases separating them. Germline V lookup: CDR1 MNHEY, CDR2 SVGAGI. The CDR3 is 11 residues long. The CDR3 loop is CASSGVSGYTF. DNA of the CDR3: TGTGCCAGCAGCGGGGTCTCGGGCTACACCTTC.

This clone has only one observation. V and J are TRBV9 and TRBJ2-1; a weak D match, TRBD1 (5 bases). There are 16 residues in the CDR3. Germline CDR1 SGDLS, CDR2 YYNGEE. Trimming took 0 bases from V and 0 from J, leaving 10 bases between them. CDR3 protein: CASSVDAGHSYNEQFF. The CDR3 DNA sequence: TGTGCCAGCAGCGTAGATGCAGGGCACTCCTACAATGAGCAGTTCTTC.

The chain carries TRBV5-4 and TRBJ2-3, with a tentative D call TRBD1 (7 bases). The V gene's germline CDR1 is SGHNT and CDR2 YYREEE (reference sequence). Between the trimmed V and J ends, which lost 5 bases and 4 bases, there was a span of 20 bases. The CDR3 consists of 16 residues. In DNA form, the CDR3 reads TGTGCCAGCAGTCCTTCAGGGGGGAGAGGGGCAGATACGCAGTATTTT. Protein: CASSPSGGRGADTQYF.

The V call is TRBV11-3, the J call TRBJ2-3, with D uncertain. There are 15 residues in the CDR3. Germline values: CDR1 SGHNT, CDR2 YENEEA. V gave up 7 bases and J gave up 0 bases, with 14 bases separating them. CDR3 in DNA: TGTGCCAGCAACTGTGACGAGACTAGCACAGATACGCAGTATTTT. Translating it yields CASNCDETSTDTQYF. The variable domain in full, with the rest retrieved from reference TRBV11-3 and TRBJ2-3, is EAGVVQSPRYKIIEKKQPVAFWCNPISGHNTLYWYLQNLGQGPELLIRYENEEAVDDSQLPKDRFSAERLKGVDSTLKIQPAELGDSAVYLCASNCDETSTDTQYFGPGTRLTVL.

This sequence joins TRBV7-7 and TRBJ2-2, with 7 bases matching TRBD2. V shed 8 bases and J 3 bases; nucleotides not matched to a gene: 9. This CDR3 is 15 amino acids long. CDR1 and CDR2 (germline): SSHAT, FNYEAQ (reference sequence). CDR3 DNA: TGTGCCAGCGCCGGGCGCGGGAGTCACACCGGGGAGCTGTTTTTT. It codes for CASAGRGSHTGELFF. Based on the CDR3 plus reference TRBV7-7 and TRBJ2-2, the full variable domain is GAGVSQSPRYKVTKRGQDVTLRCDPISSHATLYWYQQALGQGPEFLTYFNYEAQPDKSGLPSDRFSAERPEGSISTLTIQRTEQRDSAMYRCASAGRGSHTGELFFGEGSRLTVL.

The rearrangement links TRBV5-6 to TRBJ2-7; 11 bases are shared with TRBD2. J gave up 2 bases and V 3 bases, and 4 bases lay outside the gene matches. The CDR3 contains 15 residues. Germline V gives CDR1 SGHDT, CDR2 YYEEEE. In nucleotides, the CDR3 is TGTGCCAGCAGCTCCGGGACTAGCGGAACCTACGAGCAGTACTTC. This translates into CASSSGTSGTYEQYF.

The chain couples TRBV30 to TRBJ2-4; 11 bases are a match to TRBD2. The CDR3 has 18 residues. CDR1 is GTSNPN, CDR2 SVGIG, per germline (reference sequence). V lost 0 bases and J lost 1; bases outside the gene matches: 8. The DNA for the CDR3 is TGTGCCTGGAGTGTACTTAGCGGGAGGGCCATTGCCAAAAACATTCAGTACTTC. The encoded protein is CAWSVLSGRAIAKNIQYF.

The chain uses TRBV29-1 and TRBJ2-1; 8 nucleotides align to TRBD2. The trim removed 7 bases at V and 4 bases at J, leaving 12 bases unmatched. CDR1 is SQVTM, CDR2 ANQGSEA, per germline. The length of the CDR3 is 15 residues. Written as DNA, the CDR3 is TGCAGCGGCCGGGGGGGGAATTTGAGTTACAATGAGCAGTTCTTC. Translating it yields CSGRGGNLSYNEQFF.

The V call is TRBV7-2, the J call TRBJ1-3; 9 positions agree with TRBD1. CDR1 is SGHTA and CDR2 is FQGNSA in the germline V gene. V trimming: 1 base; J trimming: 2 bases; junction bases outside the gene matches: 3. The CDR3 is 16 residues long. CDR3 bases: TGTGCCAGCAGCTTAGTAGGGACAGGGCCTGGAAACACCATATATTTT. Encoded protein: CASSLVGTGPGNTIYF. Based on the CDR3 plus reference TRBV7-2 and TRBJ1-3, the full variable domain is GAGVSQSPSNKVTEKGKDVELRCDPISGHTALYWYRQSLGQGLEFLIYFQGNSAPDKSGLPSDRFSAERTGGSVSTLTIQRTQQEDSAVYLCASSLVGTGPGNTIYFGEGSWLTVV.

The genes are TRBV5-5 and TRBJ2-1, with TRBD1 identical over 9 bases. The germline CDR1 and CDR2 sequences are SGHKS and YYEKEE (reference sequence). The junction had 6 bases not matched to a gene; V was cut back by 5 bases and J by 3 bases. This CDR3 is built from 15 residues. The CDR3 protein is CASSFGTGIYNEQFF. The CDR3 nucleotides are TGTGCCAGCAGTTTCGGGACAGGGATCTACAATGAGCAGTTCTTC. The whole variable domain, remainder taken from reference TRBV5-5 and TRBJ2-1, is DAGVTQSPTHLIKTRGQQVTLRCSPISGHKSVSWYQQVLGQGPQFIFQYYEKEERGRGNFPDRFSARQFPNYSSELNVNALLLGDSALYLCASSFGTGIYNEQFFGPGTRLTVL.

Concerning this clone itself: This sample includes further DNA sequences coding for the same CDR3. The chain uses TRBV7-2 and TRBJ2-1, with 9 nucleotides matching TRBD2. From germline, CDR1 is SGHTA and CDR2 FQGNSA. The V segment lost 0 bases and the J segment 5 bases; nucleotides outside the gene matches: 5. This CDR3 is built from 16 residues. As DNA, the CDR3 is TGTGCCAGCAGCTTAGCGGGCCTAGCGGGGAACAATGAGCAGTTCTTC. Its translation: CASSLAGLAGNNEQFF. The full variable domain, with the rest looked up from reference TRBV7-2 and TRBJ2-1, is GAGVSQSPSNKVTEKGKDVELRCDPISGHTALYWYRQSLGQGLEFLIYFQGNSAPDKSGLPSDRFSAERTGGSVSTLTIQRTQQEDSAVYLCASSLAGLAGNNEQFFGPGTRLTVL.

The chain carries TRBV9 and TRBJ2-1, with D possibly TRBD2 on 6 matching bases. Between the trimmed V and J ends, which lost 4 bases and 7 bases, there was a span of 9 bases. Germline loops: CDR1 SGDLS, CDR2 YYNGEE. The CDR3 has 12 amino acids. CDR3 amino acids: CASSQGGNEQFF. The DNA for the CDR3 is TGTGCCAGCAGCCAGGGAGGTAATGAGCAGTTCTTC.

This chain uses TRBV7-8 with TRBJ2-1; 7 bases fit TRBD2. This CDR3 comprises 15 residues. The germline gives CDR1 SGHVS, CDR2 FQNEAQ. V gave up 7 bases and J gave up 12 bases; unmatched junction bases: 18. CDR3 nucleotides: TGTGCCAGCACCCCACTTAGACGGGAGGCCCCCAGGCAGTTCTTC. This codes for CASTPLRREAPRQFF.

V usage is TRBV11-2 and J usage is TRBJ1-1, with D possibly TRBD1 on 5 matching bases. V dropped 6 bases and J dropped 2 bases, with 7 bases sitting between them. Germline V gives CDR1 SGHAT, CDR2 FQNNGV. This CDR3 is 12 amino acids long. CDR3 sequence: CASSDRNTEAFF. In DNA, the CDR3 is TGTGCCAGCAGTGACAGAAACACTGAAGCTTTCTTT.

About this clone itself: Other DNA sequences in this sample translate to the same CDR3. V usage is TRBV9 and J usage is TRBJ2-5, with D uncertain. This CDR3 spans 12 amino acids. CDR1 and CDR2 (germline): SGDLS, YYNGEE. V was trimmed by 0 bases and J by 5 bases, leaving 5 bases between them. CDR3 bases: TGTGCCAGCAGCGTAGGTGGTGAGACCCAGTACTTC. It translates to CASSVGGETQYF.

This chain joins TRBV7-9 and TRBJ2-7; 11 nucleotides align to TRBD2. With V trimmed by 5 bases and J by 5 bases, 5 bases remained unmatched. This CDR3 region has 14 residues. Germline V gene data show CDR1 as SEHNR and CDR2 as FQNEAQ (reference sequence). The CDR3 loop reads CASSRSGRADEQYF. CDR3 coding DNA: TGTGCCAGCAGCCGTAGCGGGAGGGCCGACGAGCAGTACTTC.

V is TRBV11-2 and J is TRBJ1-2, with D perhaps TRBD1 (5 bases). Germline V gene sequence: CDR1 SGHAT, CDR2 FQNNGV. The V and J ends lost 3 bases and 3 bases respectively, with 23 bases between them. The CDR3 extends over 18 amino acids. The CDR3 is CASSLKVPGSMGYYGYTF. The CDR3 nucleotides read TGTGCCAGCAGCTTGAAAGTCCCAGGGTCGATGGGCTACTATGGCTACACCTTC.

V and J are TRBV9 and TRBJ1-1, with D maybe TRBD1 (5 bases). There are 14 residues in the CDR3. Trimming shortened V by 0 bases and J by 1 base, and 7 bases separated the two germline ends. CDR1 is SGDLS, CDR2 YYNGEE, per germline. The CDR3 sequence is CASSVGQKNTEAFF. The CDR3 nucleotides are TGTGCCAGCAGCGTAGGACAGAAGAACACTGAAGCTTTCTTT.

Comments on this clone: Other DNA sequences in the same sample also yield this CDR3. V gene TRBV18 combines with J gene TRBJ2-3; TRBD1 matches at 7 bases. This CDR3 has 15 residues. The junction had 1 base not matched to a gene; V was cut back by 1 base and J by 0 bases. The germline V gene has CDR1 KGHSH and CDR2 LQKENI. The DNA of the CDR3 is TGTGCCAGCTCACCACGGACAGGTAGCACAGATACGCAGTATTTT. Protein sequence: CASSPRTGSTDTQYF. Full variable domain (remainder filled in from reference TRBV18 and TRBJ2-3): NAGVMQNPRHLVRRRGQEARLRCSPMKGHSHVYWYRQLPEEGLKFMVYLQKENIIDESGMPKERFSAEFPKEGPSILRIQQVVRGDSAAYFCASSPRTGSTDTQYFGPGTRLTVL.

This clone was seen just once. The gene calls are TRBV5-4 and TRBJ2-5; the D gene is possibly TRBD1 (5 bases). Trimming shortened V by 3 bases and J by 1 base, and 16 bases separated the two germline ends. Germline CDR1 SGHNT, CDR2 YYREEE (reference sequence). The CDR3 covers 16 residues. Written as DNA, the CDR3 is TGTGCCAGCAGCTCAACATCACAGGCTTTCCAAGAGACCCAGTACTTC. Amino acids: CASSSTSQAFQETQYF. Using reference TRBV5-4 and TRBJ2-5 for the parts outside the CDR3, the full variable domain is ETGVTQSPTHLIKTRGQQVTLRCSSQSGHNTVSWYQQALGQGPQFIFQYYREEENGRGNFPPRFSGLQFPNYSSELNVNALELDDSALYLCASSSTSQAFQETQYFGPGTRLLVL.

The chain combines TRBV29-1 with TRBJ2-3; 11 bases are a match to TRBD2. Per germline, CDR1 SQVTM and CDR2 ANQGSEA. J was trimmed by 2 bases and V by 4 bases; bases with no gene match: 20. The CDR3 has 20 amino acids. The CDR3 region has the DNA TGCAGCGTTGTACCCCGGGCACCACTTGGGACTAGCGGAGCCACAGATACGCAGTATTTT. Translation: CSVVPRAPLGTSGATDTQYF.

J is TRBJ2-3 and V is TRBV4-3; the D gene is possibly TRBD2 (6 bases). This CDR3 is built from 14 residues. Trimming removed 0 bases from V and 11 bases from J, with 15 bases in between. Germline values: CDR1 LGHNA, CDR2 YSLEER. This chain's CDR3 is CASSQEQTGLLQYF. CDR3 nucleotide sequence: TGCGCCAGCAGCCAAGAGCAGACGGGACTGTTGCAGTATTTT.

To note about this clone: This specimen includes other DNA sequences encoding the same CDR3. The chain has TRBV5-1 and TRBJ1-5; no clear D. CDR3 size: 15 residues. Germline V CDR1 and CDR2: SGHRS, YFSETQ. Trimming pared 4 bases from V and 0 bases from J, leaving 11 bases between. The CDR3 loop is CASSPGGYSNQPQHF. Written as DNA, the CDR3 is TGCGCCAGCAGCCCGGGTGGATATAGCAATCAGCCCCAGCATTTT. The full variable domain, completed using reference TRBV5-1 and TRBJ1-5, is KAGVTQTPRYLIKTRGQQVTLSCSPISGHRSVSWYQQTPGQGLQFLFEYFSETQRNKGNFPGRFSGRQFSNSRSEMNVSTLELGDSALYLCASSPGGYSNQPQHFGDGTRLSIL.

The chain links TRBV28 to TRBJ1-3, with D uncertain. This CDR3 comprises 14 residues. Trimming left V 5 bases short and J 4 bases short, with 12 bases between. CDR1 MDHEN and CDR2 SYDVKM come from the germline V gene. As DNA, the CDR3 is TGTGCCAGCAGTCCCATCCCGGAGGGAAACACCATATATTTT. Protein sequence: CASSPIPEGNTIYF.

This chain joins TRBV7-8 and TRBJ2-1; 11 bases match TRBD2. Trimming at V came to 5 bases and at J to 0 bases, leaving 12 bases not matched to a gene. Germline CDR1 SGHVS, CDR2 FQNEAQ. This CDR3 spans 19 amino acids. As DNA, the CDR3 is TGTGCCAGCAGCCTATCGTCACTAGCGGGAGCGCCCTCCTACAATGAGCAGTTCTTC. Its protein is CASSLSSLAGAPSYNEQFF.